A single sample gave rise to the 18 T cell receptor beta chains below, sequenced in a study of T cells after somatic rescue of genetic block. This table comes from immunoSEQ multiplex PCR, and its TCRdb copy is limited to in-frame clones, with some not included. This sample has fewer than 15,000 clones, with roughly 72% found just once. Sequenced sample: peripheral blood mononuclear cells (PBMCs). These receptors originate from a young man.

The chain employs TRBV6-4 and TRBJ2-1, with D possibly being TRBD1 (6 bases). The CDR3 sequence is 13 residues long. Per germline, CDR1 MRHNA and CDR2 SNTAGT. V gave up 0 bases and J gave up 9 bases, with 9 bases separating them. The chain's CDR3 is CASSDSRGGEQFF. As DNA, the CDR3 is TGTGCCAGCAGTGACTCCCGAGGGGGTGAGCAGTTCTTC.

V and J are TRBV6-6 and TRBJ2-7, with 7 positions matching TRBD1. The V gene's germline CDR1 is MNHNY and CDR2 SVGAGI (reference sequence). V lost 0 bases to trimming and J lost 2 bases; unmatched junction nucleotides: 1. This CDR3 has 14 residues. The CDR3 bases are TGTGCCAGCAGTTACTCGGGGACAGCCTACGAGCAGTACTTC. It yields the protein CASSYSGTAYEQYF.

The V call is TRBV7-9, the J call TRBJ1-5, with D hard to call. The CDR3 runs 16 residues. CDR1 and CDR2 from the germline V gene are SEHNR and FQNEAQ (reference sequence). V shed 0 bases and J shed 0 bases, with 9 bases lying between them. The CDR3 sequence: CASSLAGPYSNQPQHF. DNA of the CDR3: TGTGCCAGCAGCTTAGCAGGACCTTATAGCAATCAGCCCCAGCATTTT.

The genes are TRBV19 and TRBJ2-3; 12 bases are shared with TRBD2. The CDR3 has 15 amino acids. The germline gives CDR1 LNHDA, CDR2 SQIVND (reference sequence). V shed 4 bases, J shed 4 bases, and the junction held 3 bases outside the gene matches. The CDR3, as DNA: TGTGCCAGTAGTACCGCTAGCGGGAGGGCAGATACGCAGTATTTT. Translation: CASSTASGRADTQYF.

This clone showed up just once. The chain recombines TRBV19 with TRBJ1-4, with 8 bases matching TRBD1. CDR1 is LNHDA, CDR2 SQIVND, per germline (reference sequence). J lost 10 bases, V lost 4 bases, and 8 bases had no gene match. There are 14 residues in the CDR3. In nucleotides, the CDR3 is TGTGCCAGTAGTACAGGGAGGGACAGGCGAAAACTGTTTTTT. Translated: CASSTGRDRRKLFF. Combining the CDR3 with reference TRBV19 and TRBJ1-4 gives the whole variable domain DGGITQSPKYLFRKEGQNVTLSCEQNLNHDAMYWYRQDPGQGLRLIYYSQIVNDFQKGDIAEGYSVSREKKESFPLTVTSAQKNPTAFYLCASSTGRDRRKLFFGSGTQLSVL.

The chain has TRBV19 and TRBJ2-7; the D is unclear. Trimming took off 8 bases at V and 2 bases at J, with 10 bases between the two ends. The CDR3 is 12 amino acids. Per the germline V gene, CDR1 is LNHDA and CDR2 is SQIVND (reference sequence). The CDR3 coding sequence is TGTGCCAGTGGCAGGACCCCCTACGAGCAGTACTTC. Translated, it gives CASGRTPYEQYF. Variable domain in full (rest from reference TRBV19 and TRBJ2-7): DGGITQSPKYLFRKEGQNVTLSCEQNLNHDAMYWYRQDPGQGLRLIYYSQIVNDFQKGDIAEGYSVSREKKESFPLTVTSAQKNPTAFYLCASGRTPYEQYFGPGTRLTVT.

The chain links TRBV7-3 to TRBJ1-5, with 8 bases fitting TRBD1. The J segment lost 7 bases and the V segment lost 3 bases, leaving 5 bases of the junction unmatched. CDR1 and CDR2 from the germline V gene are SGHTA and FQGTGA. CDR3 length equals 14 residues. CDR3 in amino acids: CASSFTGGRQPQHF. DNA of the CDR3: TGTGCCAGCAGCTTCACAGGGGGAAGACAGCCCCAGCATTTT. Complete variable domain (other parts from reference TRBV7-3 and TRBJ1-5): GAGVSQTPSNKVTEKGKYVELRCDPISGHTALYWYRQSLGQGPEFLIYFQGTGAADDSGLPNDRFFAVRPEGSVSTLKIQRTERGDSAVYLCASSFTGGRQPQHFGDGTRLSIL.

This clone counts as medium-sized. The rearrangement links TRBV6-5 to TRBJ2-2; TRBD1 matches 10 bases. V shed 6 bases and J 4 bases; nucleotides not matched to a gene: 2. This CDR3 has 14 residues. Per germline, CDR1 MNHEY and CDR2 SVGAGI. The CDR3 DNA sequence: TGTGCCAGCAGATGGACAGGGGGCACCGGGGAGCTGTTTTTT. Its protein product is CASRWTGGTGELFF.

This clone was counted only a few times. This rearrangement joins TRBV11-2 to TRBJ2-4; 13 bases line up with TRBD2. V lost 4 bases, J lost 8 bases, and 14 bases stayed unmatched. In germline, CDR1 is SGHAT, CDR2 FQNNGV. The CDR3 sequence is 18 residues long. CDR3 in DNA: TGTGCCAGCAGCTCCCCCGGACTAGCGGGAGCTCCCCGGGACATTCAGTACTTC. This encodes CASSSPGLAGAPRDIQYF.

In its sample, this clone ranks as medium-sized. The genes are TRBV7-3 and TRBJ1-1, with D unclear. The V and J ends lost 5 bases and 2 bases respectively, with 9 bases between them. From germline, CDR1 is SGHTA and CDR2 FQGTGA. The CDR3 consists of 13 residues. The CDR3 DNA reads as TGTGCCAGCAGCCGACATACCAACACTGAAGCTTTCTTT. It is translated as CASSRHTNTEAFF.

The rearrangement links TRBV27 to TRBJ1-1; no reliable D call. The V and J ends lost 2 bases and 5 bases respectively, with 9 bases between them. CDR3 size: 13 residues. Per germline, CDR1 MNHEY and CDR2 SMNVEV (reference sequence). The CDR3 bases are TGTGCCAGCAGTTTAATAGGAGGGACTGAAGCTTTCTTT. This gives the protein CASSLIGGTEAFF.

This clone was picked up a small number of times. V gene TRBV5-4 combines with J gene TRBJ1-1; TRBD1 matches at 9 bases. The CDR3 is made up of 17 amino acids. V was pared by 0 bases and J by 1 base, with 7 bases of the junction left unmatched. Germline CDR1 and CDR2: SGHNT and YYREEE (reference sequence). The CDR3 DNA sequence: TGTGCCAGCAGCTTGGACTGGACAGGGGCCACGAACACTGAAGCTTTCTTT. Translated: CASSLDWTGATNTEAFF.

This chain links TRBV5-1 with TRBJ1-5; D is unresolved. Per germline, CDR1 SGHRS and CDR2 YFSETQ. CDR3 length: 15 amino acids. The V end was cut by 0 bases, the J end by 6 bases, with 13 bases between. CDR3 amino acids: CASSLAGGQFQPQHF. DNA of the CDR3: TGCGCCAGCAGCTTGGCAGGCGGGCAATTTCAGCCCCAGCATTTT.

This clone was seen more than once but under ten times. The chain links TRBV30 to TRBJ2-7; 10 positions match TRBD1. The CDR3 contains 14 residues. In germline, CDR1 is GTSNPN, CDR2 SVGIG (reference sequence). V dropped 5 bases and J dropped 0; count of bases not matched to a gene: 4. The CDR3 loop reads CAWGGQGISYEQYF. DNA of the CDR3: TGTGCCTGGGGGGGACAGGGGATCTCCTACGAGCAGTACTTC.

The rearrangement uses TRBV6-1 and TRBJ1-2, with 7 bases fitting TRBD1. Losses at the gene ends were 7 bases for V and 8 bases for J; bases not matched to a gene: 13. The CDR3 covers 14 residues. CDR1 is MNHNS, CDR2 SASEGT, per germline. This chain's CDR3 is CASILDRALWGYTF. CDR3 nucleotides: TGTGCCAGCATTCTCGACAGGGCCCTCTGGGGCTACACCTTC.

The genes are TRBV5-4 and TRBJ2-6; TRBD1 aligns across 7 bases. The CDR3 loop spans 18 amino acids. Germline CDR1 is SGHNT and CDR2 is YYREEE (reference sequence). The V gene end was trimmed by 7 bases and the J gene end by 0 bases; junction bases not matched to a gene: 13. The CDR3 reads CASQPLGQAHSGANVLTF. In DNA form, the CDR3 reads TGTGCCAGCCAACCCCTTGGACAGGCTCACTCTGGGGCCAACGTCCTGACTTTC.

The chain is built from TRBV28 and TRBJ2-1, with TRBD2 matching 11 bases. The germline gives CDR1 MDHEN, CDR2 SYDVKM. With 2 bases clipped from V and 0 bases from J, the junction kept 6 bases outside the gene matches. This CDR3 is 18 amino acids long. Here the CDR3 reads CASSLTSGGLRSYNEQFF. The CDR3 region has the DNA TGTGCCAGCAGTTTAACTAGCGGGGGACTTCGCTCCTACAATGAGCAGTTCTTC.

CDR3 in DNA: TGTGCCAGCAGCCCTGACAGTTTACCGAACACTGAAGCTTTCTTT. Translation: CASSPDSLPNTEAFF. The chain has TRBV5-4 and TRBJ1-1; D is possibly TRBD1 (5 bases). CDR3 size: 15 residues. Germline CDR1 SGHNT, CDR2 YYREEE (reference sequence). Deletions cut 4 bases from V and 1 base from J, with 14 bases between.